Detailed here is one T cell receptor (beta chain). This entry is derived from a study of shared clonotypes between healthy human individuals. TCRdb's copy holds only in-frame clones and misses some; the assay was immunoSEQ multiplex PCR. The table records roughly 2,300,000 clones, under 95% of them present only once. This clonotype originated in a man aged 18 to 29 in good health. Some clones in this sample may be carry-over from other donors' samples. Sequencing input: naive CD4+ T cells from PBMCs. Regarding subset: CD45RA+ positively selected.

DNA of the CDR3: TGTGCCTCCGACCGGGACACCTATGGCTACACCTTC. Translated: CASDRDTYGYTF. This chain joins TRBV30 and TRBJ1-2; tentative D call: TRBD1 (6 bases). This CDR3 has 12 amino acids. V was trimmed by 7 bases and J by 4 bases, leaving 13 bases between them. From germline, CDR1 is GTSNPN and CDR2 SVGIG (reference sequence). The variable domain in full, completed from reference TRBV30 and TRBJ1-2, reads SQTIHQWPATLVQPVGSPLSLECTVEGTSNPNLYWYRQAAGRGLQLLFYSVGIGQISSEVPQNLSASRPQDRQFILSSKKLLLSDSGFYLCASDRDTYGYTFGSGTRLTVV.